The sequence of this T cell receptor beta chain was determined in a study of response to subunit inactivated influenza vaccine. Points from the study as a whole: The study's authors posited that every seasonal influenza vaccination enlists few new T cells.

This CDR3 spans 15 amino acids. Trimming shortened V by 6 bases and J by 6 bases, and 19 bases separated the two germline ends. In this sample, this clonotype turned up many times. Its specificity is unknown. TCRdb passed the RT-PCR reads through MiXCR, listing each CDR3 protein once. Altogether hundreds of thousands of distinct CDR3 sequences are present, approximately 15% being singletons, with the ten largest covering less than 9%. The TCR originated in a man aged 45 to 65 who received an inactivated influenza vaccine. The V gene is TRBV12-3 or TRBV12-4, the J gene TRBJ2-3; D tentatively fits TRBD1 or TRBD2 (6 bases each). Sequences were derived from PBMCs from blood, sampled around 14 days before vaccination. This chain's CDR3 is CASSPQRGVKDTQYF. Written as DNA, the CDR3 is TGTGCCAGCAGCCCCCAGAGGGGGGTAAAGGATACGCAGTATTTT.